One sample yielded the 8 T cell receptor beta chains listed below, sequenced in a study of T cells after somatic rescue of genetic block. Assay: immunoSEQ multiplex PCR; the TCRdb copy retains only in-frame clones and omits some. The table includes roughly 92,000 clones, 80% to 90% detected once. The sample consisted of peripheral blood mononuclear cells (PBMCs). The receptors shown here come from a woman between 18 and 30 years old.

J is TRBJ2-1 and V is TRBV7-2; 7 positions match TRBD2. Trimming cost V 5 bases and J 10 bases; bases outside gene matches: 8. Germline CDR1 reads SGHTA; CDR2 reads FQGNSA. The CDR3 has 13 residues. The CDR3 protein is CASSPSPAGEQFF. The CDR3, as DNA: TGTGCCAGCAGCCCTTCCCCAGCGGGGGAGCAGTTCTTC.

The genes are TRBV5-6 and TRBJ1-5, with 7 bases lining up with TRBD1. Germline V gives CDR1 SGHDT, CDR2 YYEEEE. This CDR3 has 14 residues. Trimming took 3 bases from V and 4 from J; bases not matched to a gene: 4. CDR3 sequence (DNA): TGTGCCAGCAGCTCCGACAGGGCAAATCAGCCCCAGCATTTT. Its protein is CASSSDRANQPQHF.

V and J are TRBV15 and TRBJ1-5, with 10 bases matching TRBD1. Germline V gives CDR1 LNHNV, CDR2 YYDKDF (reference sequence). CDR3 size: 15 residues. J gave up 5 bases and V 4 bases, and 5 bases lay outside the gene matches. The CDR3: CATSIGTGADQPQHF. In nucleotides, the CDR3 is TGTGCCACCAGCATCGGGACAGGGGCCGATCAGCCCCAGCATTTT.

This chain connects TRBV7-2 to TRBJ2-4; D unresolved. Germline V gene lookup returns CDR1 SGHTA and CDR2 FQGNSA. V shed 4 bases and J shed 1 base, with 14 bases lying between them. CDR3 length equals 16 residues. This chain's CDR3 is CASSSAGFEAKNIQYF. CDR3 bases: TGTGCCAGCAGCTCGGCAGGTTTCGAGGCCAAAAACATTCAGTACTTC.

This chain joins TRBV5-1 and TRBJ1-1, with D possibly TRBD1 on 6 matching bases. In germline, CDR1 is SGHRS, CDR2 YFSETQ. The V gene lost 2 bases and the J gene lost 6 bases, with 11 bases spanning the gap. The CDR3 consists of 13 residues. CDR3 DNA sequence: TGCGCCAGCAGCTTAGGGGGGGCTGCTGAAGCTTTCTTT. Its translation: CASSLGGAAEAFF.

The chain employs TRBV15 and TRBJ2-1; TRBD2 agrees at 10 bases. J was trimmed by 3 bases and V by 2 bases; bases with no gene match: 7. The CDR3 runs to 17 residues. The germline V gene encodes CDR1 LNHNV and CDR2 YYDKDF (reference sequence). CDR3 in DNA: TGTGCCACCAGCAGACAAGCCGGGACTAGCGACTACAATGAGCAGTTCTTC. Its protein product is CATSRQAGTSDYNEQFF.

Regarding this clone: This same CDR3 is encoded by further DNA sequences in the sample. The chain has TRBV2 and TRBJ2-7, with TRBD2 matching 15 bases. V lost 6 bases, J lost 4 bases, and 1 base stayed unmatched. The CDR3 spans 14 residues. CDR1 SNHLY and CDR2 FYNNEI come from the germline V gene. CDR3 sequence (DNA): TGTGCCAGCAGGGGGACTAGCGGGGGGTACGAGCAGTACTTC. This encodes CASRGTSGGYEQYF.

This clone appeared once. The CDR3, as DNA: TGTGCCAGCAGCGCCCGGACGATCGAGCAGTACTTC. This translates into CASSARTIEQYF. The V and J genes are TRBV11-2 and TRBJ2-7; D ambiguous. Trimming removed 5 bases at V and 6 bases at J, with 11 bases between. The V gene's germline CDR1 is SGHAT and CDR2 FQNNGV. This CDR3 comprises 12 residues.